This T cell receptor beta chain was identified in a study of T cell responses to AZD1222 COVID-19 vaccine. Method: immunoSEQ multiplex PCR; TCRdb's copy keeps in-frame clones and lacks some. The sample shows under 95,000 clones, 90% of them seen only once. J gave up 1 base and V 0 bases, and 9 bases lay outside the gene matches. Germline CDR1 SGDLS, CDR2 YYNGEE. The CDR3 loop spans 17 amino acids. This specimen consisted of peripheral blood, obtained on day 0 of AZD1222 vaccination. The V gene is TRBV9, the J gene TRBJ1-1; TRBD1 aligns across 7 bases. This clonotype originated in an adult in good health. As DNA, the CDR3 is TGTGCCAGCAGCGTAGGACAGGGAAGGGGAGGGAACACTGAAGCTTTCTTT. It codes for CASSVGQGRGGNTEAFF.